Described below is a single T cell receptor (beta chain) sequence and its context. This sample was taken from a study of blood T cell repertoires in COVID-19. With V trimmed by 4 bases and J by 2 bases, 12 bases remained unmatched. The CDR3 runs to 18 residues. Germline V gene sequence: CDR1 SGHRS, CDR2 YFSETQ. Sequencing used immunoSEQ multiplex PCR; TCRdb keeps in-frame clones, though not all of them. Here the sample spans about 190,000 clones, around 90% being singletons. The genes are TRBV5-1 and TRBJ2-3, with 11 positions matching TRBD2. The clonotype originates from a man in his fifties or sixties with acute or convalescent COVID-19. Sequenced material: peripheral blood. The CDR3 loop is CASSRGVTSGRITDTQYF. The CDR3 DNA follows: TGCGCCAGCAGCCGGGGGGTAACTAGCGGGAGAATCACAGATACGCAGTATTTT.